This is a list of T cell receptor beta chains from one sample in a study of T cells after yellow fever vaccination. In TCRdb, the 5' RACE reads were re-called with MiXCR into one record per CDR3 protein. Of about 310,000 distinct CDR3 sequences listed, approximately 3.8% are singletons. The source material was PBMCs, sampled on the day of the yellow fever booster vaccination. The receptors shown here come from a man aged 18 to 30 who received the YFV17D yellow fever vaccine. The CDR3 runs from the conserved cysteine through the conserved F or W. D genes are given only for firm matches. Clone size is not always given. Where it is, it says once, few, many or a class for expanded clones.

d_call clone_size j_call v_call cdr3_aa cdr3_nt
TRBD2 many TRBJ2-1 TRBV5-6 CASSLASGGAPEQFF TGTGCCAGCAGCTTGGCTAGCGGGGGGGCACCTGAGCAGTTCTTC
NA few TRBJ1-4 TRBV20-1 CSVGGAAANEKLFF TGCAGTGTAGGGGGGGCGGCCGCTAATGAAAAACTGTTTTTT
TRBD2 many TRBJ2-3 TRBV27 CASSPFSGGRSTDTQYF TGTGCCAGCAGTCCGTTTAGCGGGGGGCGAAGCACAGATACGCAGTATTTT
NA many TRBJ2-5 TRBV5-1 CASSPDRQEETQYF TGCGCCAGCAGCCCAGACCGACAAGAAGAGACCCAGTACTTC
NA NA TRBJ1-5 TRBV4-1 CASSQEGGVSNQPQHF TGCGCCAGCAGCCAAGAAGGAGGGGTCAGCAATCAGCCCCAGCATTTT
NA many TRBJ2-1 TRBV5-1 CASSLDFGQPYNEQFF TGCGCCAGCAGCTTGGACTTTGGACAGCCCTACAATGAGCAGTTCTTC
NA many TRBJ2-7 TRBV7-6 CASSSGQGGTYEQYF TGTGCCAGCAGCTCAGGGCAGGGCGGGACCTACGAGCAGTACTTC
NA few TRBJ2-1 TRBV4-2 CASSQGDTMSYNEQFF TGTGCCAGCAGCCAAGGGGACACAATGTCCTACAATGAGCAGTTCTTC
TRBD2 many TRBJ2-3 TRBV6-2/TRBV6-3 CASSYGLAGDTDTQYF TGTGCCAGCAGTTACGGTCTAGCGGGGGACACAGATACGCAGTATTTT
NA many TRBJ1-6 TRBV7-2 CASSSLGGPGSPLHF TGTGCCAGCAGCTCGCTCGGGGGGCCTGGATCACCCCTCCACTTT
NA many TRBJ2-3 TRBV15 CATSNDGSGRLHTQYF TGTGCCACCAGCAACGACGGAAGCGGTAGACTACATACGCAGTATTTT
NA many TRBJ1-4 TRBV4-1 CASSQGTGTNEKLFF TGCGCCAGCAGCCAGGGTACAGGGACTAATGAAAAACTGTTTTTT
NA few TRBJ1-1 TRBV4-3 CASSLGTPENTEAFF TGCGCCAGCAGCCTAGGGACACCAGAGAACACTGAAGCTTTCTTT
NA few TRBJ1-4 TRBV7-2 CASSLGGNVGEKLFF TGTGCCAGCAGCTTAGGGGGGAACGTGGGTGAAAAACTGTTTTTT
NA NA TRBJ1-2 TRBV12-3/TRBV12-4 CASSSARSSNYGYTF TGTGCCAGCAGTTCTGCCCGAAGTTCTAACTATGGCTACACCTTC
NA many TRBJ1-2 TRBV7-9 CASSPGQSGYTF TGTGCCAGCAGCCCAGGACAATCCGGCTACACCTTC
NA NA TRBJ1-5 TRBV19 CASSIPRSTQPQHF TGTGCCAGTAGTATACCGAGGAGCACTCAGCCCCAGCATTTT
NA few TRBJ2-1 TRBV6-5 CASLSKNEQFF TGTGCCAGCCTCTCAAAAAATGAGCAGTTCTTC
NA few TRBJ1-2 TRBV6-2/TRBV6-3 CASARTVYYGYTF TGTGCCAGCGCCAGGACGGTATACTATGGCTACACCTTC
NA NA TRBJ1-2 TRBV27 CASSLTWRTGYGYTF TGTGCCAGCAGTTTAACCTGGAGAACTGGATATGGCTACACCTTC
NA NA TRBJ2-1 TRBV19 CAVKGRSYNEQFF TGTGCCGTAAAGGGACGATCCTACAATGAGCAGTTCTTC
NA few TRBJ1-1 TRBV5-1 CASSRDGNTEAFF TGCGCCAGCAGCCGAGACGGGAACACTGAAGCTTTCTTT
NA few TRBJ2-3 TRBV7-2 CASTGGDTDTQYF TGTGCCAGCACCGGAGGGGACACAGATACGCAGTATTTT
NA few TRBJ2-2 TRBV5-1 CASSFSPRTGELFF TGCGCCAGCAGCTTTTCGCCCCGCACCGGGGAGCTGTTTTTT
NA NA TRBJ1-1 TRBV18 CASSPQVGRMNTEAFF TGTGCCAGCTCACCGCAAGTCGGGAGAATGAACACTGAAGCTTTCTTT
NA many TRBJ2-7 TRBV29-1 CSARLRSYEQYF TGCAGCGCCAGATTGCGGTCCTACGAGCAGTACTTC
NA many TRBJ2-2 TRBV6-5 CASSYLLNTGELFF TGTGCCAGCAGTTACCTCCTGAACACCGGGGAGCTGTTTTTT
TRBD1 many TRBJ2-3 TRBV2 CASSEGQGPDTQYF TGTGCCAGCAGTGAAGGACAGGGGCCAGATACGCAGTATTTT
NA NA TRBJ1-6 TRBV2 CASSRGFVNSPLHF TGTGCCAGCAGCAGAGGCTTTGTAAATTCACCCCTCCACTTT
NA many TRBJ1-3 TRBV7-2 CASSFQGRFGGNTIYF TGTGCCAGCAGCTTTCAGGGGCGATTTGGTGGAAACACCATATATTTT
TRBD1 many TRBJ1-4 TRBV20-1 CSASSQPGQNNEKLFF TGCAGTGCCTCCTCCCAACCGGGACAGAATAATGAAAAACTGTTTTTT
NA few TRBJ1-2 TRBV12-3/TRBV12-4 CASTARAGNGYTF TGTGCCAGCACCGCAAGGGCAGGCAATGGCTACACCTTC
NA many TRBJ1-6 TRBV9 CASSVGASEGSPLHF TGTGCCAGCAGCGTAGGTGCCTCCGAGGGTTCACCCCTCCACTTT
NA many TRBJ2-7 TRBV7-9 CASSSDGSYEQYF TGTGCCAGCAGCTCGGACGGCTCCTACGAGCAGTACTTC
NA many TRBJ2-3 TRBV5-1 CASSLEEGMTDTQYF TGCGCCAGCAGCTTGGAGGAGGGCATGACAGATACGCAGTATTTT
NA NA TRBJ1-1 TRBV3-1 CASSPRPGLAEAFF TGTGCCAGCAGCCCCCGGCCAGGGCTGGCAGAAGCTTTCTTT
NA few TRBJ1-3 TRBV7-2 CASSFRGLGNTIYF TGTGCCAGCAGCTTCCGGGGACTCGGAAACACCATATATTTT
NA NA TRBJ1-1 TRBV30 CAWNQGNTEAFF TGTGCCTGGAACCAAGGTAACACTGAAGCTTTCTTT
TRBD2 few TRBJ2-1 TRBV5-1 CASSLDFTSGYNEQFF TGCGCCAGCAGCTTGGATTTCACTAGCGGATACAATGAGCAGTTCTTC
NA few TRBJ2-2 TRBV5-5 CAGSPITTGELFF TGTGCCGGTTCACCTATCACTACCGGGGAGCTGTTTTTT
NA few TRBJ2-5 TRBV6-2/TRBV6-3 CASSYSRSRSQETQYF TGTGCCAGCAGTTACTCGAGATCACGGTCACAAGAGACCCAGTACTTC
NA many TRBJ1-1 TRBV7-9 CASSNRGRPGRTEAFF TGTGCCAGCAGCAACCGCGGGAGGCCGGGTAGAACTGAAGCTTTCTTT
TRBD2 NA TRBJ2-3 TRBV5-4 CASSLLVGRADTQYF TGTGCCAGCAGCCTCCTCGTGGGGAGGGCAGATACGCAGTATTTT
NA many TRBJ1-3 TRBV7-9 CASSPKIRTAGNTIYF TGTGCCAGCAGCCCTAAGATCCGGACAGCGGGAAACACCATATATTTT
NA NA TRBJ2-3 TRBV25-1 CASSEQEATDTQYF TGTGCCAGCAGTGAACAGGAGGCTACAGATACGCAGTATTTT
NA NA TRBJ2-7 TRBV27 CASRPLGWSSYEQYF TGTGCCAGCAGACCCTTAGGGTGGTCCTCTTACGAGCAGTACTTC
NA few TRBJ2-1 TRBV3-1 CASSQVFSYNEQFF TGTGCCAGCAGCCAAGTTTTCTCCTACAATGAGCAGTTCTTC
NA many TRBJ1-2 TRBV7-2 CASSTRQTYNYGYTF TGTGCCAGCAGCACCCGACAGACCTACAACTATGGCTACACCTTC
NA few TRBJ1-5 TRBV20-1 CSARAGETNQPQHF TGCAGTGCTAGAGCAGGCGAGACCAATCAGCCCCAGCATTTT
TRBD1 many TRBJ2-4 TRBV6-2/TRBV6-3 CASRQQGENIQYF TGTGCCAGCAGACAGCAGGGGGAAAACATTCAGTACTTC
TRBD1 few TRBJ2-3 TRBV7-2 CASSRRDRGPYEVADTQYF TGTGCCAGCAGCCGACGGGACAGGGGGCCCTACGAGGTCGCAGATACGCAGTATTTT
NA few TRBJ1-1 TRBV12-3/TRBV12-4 CASSLSSGGNTEAFF TGTGCCAGCAGTTTATCGTCGGGAGGGAACACTGAAGCTTTCTTT
NA many TRBJ1-2 TRBV29-1 CSVESIGGVDGYTF TGCAGCGTTGAAAGTATCGGAGGCGTAGATGGCTACACCTTC
NA NA TRBJ2-3 TRBV5-4 CASSLRGGGADTQYF TGTGCCAGCAGCTTAAGGGGGGGTGGAGCAGATACGCAGTATTTT
NA NA TRBJ1-5 TRBV12-3/TRBV12-4 CASSLKSGAPQHF TGTGCCAGCAGTTTAAAGTCCGGGGCTCCCCAGCATTTT